The 18 T cell receptor beta chains presented below share a single source sample, sequenced in a study of T cell changes during pregnancy in multiple sclerosis (dated by TCRdb to about 2019). To prepare the library, the immunoSEQ multiplex PCR assay was applied. As stored in TCRdb, this immuneACCESS dataset retains in-frame rearrangements with V and J assigned. A fraction of the clones does not appear; measured against another copy, unresolved V genes explain less than half of the discrepancy, and the remainder lacks a known reason. Within this sample are some 60,000 clones, with about nine tenths of them counted one time only. The ten largest clonotypes hold about 0.76% of the sample. This specimen consisted of CD4+ T cells from peripheral blood mononuclear cells, obtained in the first trimester of pregnancy. These receptors were obtained from a female donor with multiple sclerosis, enrolled in a pregnancy study.

This chain joins TRBV6-1 and TRBJ1-2; 12 positions agree with TRBD1. The germline gives CDR1 MNHNS, CDR2 SASEGT. The ends lost 2 bases at V and 3 bases at J; junction bases unmatched: 7. The CDR3 is made up of 17 amino acids. The CDR3 reads CASSERGQGAEDYGYTF. The CDR3 bases are TGTGCCAGCAGTGAAAGGGGACAGGGGGCTGAGGACTATGGCTACACCTTC.

The rearrangement links TRBV7-2 to TRBJ2-1, with D perhaps TRBD2 (6 bases). Germline V gene sequence: CDR1 SGHTA, CDR2 FQGNSA. The CDR3 is 14 amino acids. V dropped 4 bases and J dropped 9 bases, with 16 bases sitting between them. For the CDR3, the DNA is TGTGCCAGCAGCTCGGGACTCCGAAGTTCTGAGCAGTTCTTC. Translated, it gives CASSSGLRSSEQFF.

This chain joins TRBV9 and TRBJ1-6, with a tentative D call TRBD1 (5 bases). Germline CDR1 SGDLS, CDR2 YYNGEE. V lost 0 bases and J 3 bases, leaving 10 bases between the germline ends. CDR3 size: 16 residues. The CDR3 nucleotides are TGTGCCAGCAGCGTAGCTTGGGGGGACTATAATTCACCCCTCCACTTT. This translates into CASSVAWGDYNSPLHF. The full variable domain, in which reference TRBV9 and TRBJ1-6 provide the parts outside the CDR3, is DSGVTQTPKHLITATGQRVTLRCSPRSGDLSVYWYQQSLDQGLQFLIQYYNGEERAKGNILERFSAQQFPDLHSELNLSSLELGDSALYFCASSVAWGDYNSPLHFGNGTRLTVT.

This chain uses TRBV5-4 with TRBJ1-3; D perhaps matches TRBD1 (6 bases). CDR1 SGHNT and CDR2 YYREEE come from the germline V gene (reference sequence). The V end was cut by 4 bases, the J end by 1 base, with 9 bases between. The CDR3 runs to 14 residues. The CDR3 spells CASSLQGSGNTIYF. The CDR3 nucleotides read TGTGCCAGCAGCCTGCAGGGGTCTGGAAACACCATATATTTT.

The V and J genes are TRBV10-3 and TRBJ2-3; 11 bases agree with TRBD2. Per germline, CDR1 ENHRY and CDR2 SYGVKD. V shed 10 bases, J shed 2 bases, and the junction held 5 bases outside the gene matches. The CDR3 sequence is 14 residues long. The CDR3 bases are TGTGCCAGCGGGACTAGCGGACCCACAGATACGCAGTATTTT. Protein: CASGTSGPTDTQYF.

The chain is built from TRBV5-5 and TRBJ2-7, with 9 bases identical to TRBD1. The CDR3 totals 15 residues. Trimming took 5 bases from V and 2 from J; bases not matched to a gene: 8. CDR1 is SGHKS, CDR2 YYEKEE, per germline (reference sequence). The CDR3 coding sequence is TGTGCCAGCAGTCCACAGGGGGCGTTACCCTACGAGCAGTACTTC. It is translated as CASSPQGALPYEQYF. Using reference TRBV5-5 and TRBJ2-7 for the parts outside the CDR3, the full variable domain is DAGVTQSPTHLIKTRGQQVTLRCSPISGHKSVSWYQQVLGQGPQFIFQYYEKEERGRGNFPDRFSARQFPNYSSELNVNALLLGDSALYLCASSPQGALPYEQYFGPGTRLTVT.

This CDR3 reads CASSHDRPSGNTIYF. CDR3 in DNA: TGTGCCAGCAGCCACGACAGGCCCTCTGGAAACACCATATATTTT. This chain uses TRBV7-9 with TRBJ1-3, with D perhaps TRBD1 (6 bases). Germline V gene sequence: CDR1 SEHNR, CDR2 FQNEAQ (reference sequence). V was clipped by 5 bases and J by 0 bases, with 11 bases between them. The CDR3 length is 15 residues. The entire variable domain, with the rest obtained from reference TRBV7-9 and TRBJ1-3, is as follows: DTGVSQNPRHKITKRGQNVTFRCDPISEHNRLYWYRQTLGQGPEFLTYFQNEAQLEKSRLLSDRFSAERPKGSFSTLEIQRTEQGDSAMYLCASSHDRPSGNTIYFGEGSWLTVV.

The chain links TRBV29-1 to TRBJ2-1; 7 bases agree with TRBD1. Germline V CDR1 and CDR2: SQVTM, ANQGSEA. V shed 7 bases and J 5 bases; nucleotides not matched to a gene: 14. CDR3 size: 15 residues. The CDR3 coding sequence is TGCAGCGCAAGGGGGCAGGGCCTGGGGAACAATGAGCAGTTCTTC. Amino acid sequence: CSARGQGLGNNEQFF.

The J gene is TRBJ1-5, the V gene TRBV19; no clear D. V lost 2 bases to trimming and J lost 5 bases, with 13 bases between them. The CDR3 runs 15 residues. Germline assignment: CDR1 LNHDA and CDR2 SQIVND (reference sequence). CDR3 region: CASSIIGQRHQPQHF. The CDR3 DNA sequence: TGTGCCAGTAGTATAATTGGTCAGCGACATCAGCCCCAGCATTTT.

This clone was picked up one time. This chain links TRBV7-9 with TRBJ2-3; TRBD1 matches at 8 bases. V lost 4 bases to trimming and J lost 2 bases; unmatched junction nucleotides: 2. The CDR3 covers 14 residues. The germline gives CDR1 SEHNR, CDR2 FQNEAQ (reference sequence). For the CDR3, the DNA is TGTGCCAGCAGCTCCAGGGGGCACACAGATACGCAGTATTTT. Residues: CASSSRGHTDTQYF.

This clone was picked up one time. This chain connects TRBV5-5 to TRBJ1-2, with D hard to call. CDR3 size: 13 residues. The germline V and J ends were trimmed by 3 bases and 7 bases, with 13 bases remaining between them. Germline V gene lookup returns CDR1 SGHKS and CDR2 YYEKEE (reference sequence). CDR3 DNA sequence: TGTGCCAGCAGCTCTATCGCGGGTTCTGGCTACACCTTC. Amino acids: CASSSIAGSGYTF.

CDR3 sequence reads: CASSLEALGTQYF. In nucleotides, the CDR3 is TGTGCCAGCAGCTTAGAAGCCCTTGGTACGCAGTATTTT. This chain links TRBV7-2 with TRBJ2-3, with D unresolved. Per the germline V gene, CDR1 is SGHTA and CDR2 is FQGNSA. V was shortened by 1 base and J by 8 bases, with 10 bases between the two germline ends. This CDR3 spans 13 amino acids.

This clone showed up just once. This chain links TRBV7-3 with TRBJ2-5; D perhaps matches TRBD1 (5 bases). The CDR3 length is 13 residues. The V gene's germline CDR1 is SGHTA and CDR2 FQGTGA. V was pared by 1 base and J by 5 bases, with 8 bases between. The CDR3 sequence: CASSLSRAETQYF. The CDR3 DNA reads TGTGCCAGCAGCTTAAGCAGGGCCGAGACCCAGTACTTC. Full variable domain (remainder filled in from reference TRBV7-3 and TRBJ2-5): GAGVSQTPSNKVTEKGKYVELRCDPISGHTALYWYRQSLGQGPEFLIYFQGTGAADDSGLPNDRFFAVRPEGSVSTLKIQRTERGDSAVYLCASSLSRAETQYFGPGTRLLVL.

The chain has TRBV2 and TRBJ1-1, with 9 bases fitting TRBD1. Unmatched junction bases numbered 11, after V lost 5 bases and J lost 4 bases. The CDR3 consists of 16 residues. Germline V CDR1 and CDR2: SNHLY, FYNNEI. The DNA for the CDR3 is TGTGCCAGCAGTCTAGGGACAGGGAAGTTTGGCACTGAAGCTTTCTTT. It codes for CASSLGTGKFGTEAFF.

This clone has just one count. The rearrangement joins TRBV7-2 to TRBJ1-6; possible D gene TRBD1, 5 bases. Deletions cut 9 bases from V and 3 bases from J, with 15 bases between. This CDR3 spans 15 amino acids. Germline V lookup: CDR1 SGHTA, CDR2 FQGNSA. Here the CDR3 reads CASGAAGLYNSPLHF. DNA for the CDR3: TGTGCCAGTGGGGCAGCCGGTCTCTATAATTCACCCCTCCACTTT.

This chain links TRBV6-4 with TRBJ1-1; a possible D gene is TRBD1 (5 bases). The V end was cut by 2 bases, the J end by 2 bases, with 6 bases between. This CDR3 region has 13 residues. CDR1 and CDR2 (germline): MRHNA, SNTAGT. CDR3 sequence reads: CASSDQGNTEAFF. In nucleotides, the CDR3 is TGTGCCAGCAGTGACCAGGGCAACACTGAAGCTTTCTTT.

The chain has TRBV19 and TRBJ2-1, with TRBD2 matching over 11 bases. The junction had 2 bases not matched to a gene; V was cut back by 3 bases and J by 1 base. CDR3 length: 16 residues. Germline CDR1 and CDR2: LNHDA and SQIVND (reference sequence). CDR3 in amino acids: CASSISGGVSYNEQFF. Here the CDR3 DNA reads TGTGCCAGTAGTATTAGCGGGGGGGTGTCCTACAATGAGCAGTTCTTC.

As DNA, the CDR3 is TGTGCCAGTAGTGCCCCCTCAGGGTCCAACGAGCAGTACTTC. Its translation is CASSAPSGSNEQYF. The chain links TRBV19 to TRBJ2-7; weak D call: TRBD1 (5 bases). This CDR3 comprises 14 residues. Germline loops: CDR1 LNHDA, CDR2 SQIVND (reference sequence). Trimming left V 5 bases short and J 5 bases short, with 16 bases between.